What follows describes a single TCR beta chain. The antigen is undetermined. CDR3 length equals 13 residues. In germline, CDR1 is MNHEY, CDR2 SMNVEV (reference sequence). V was pared by 5 bases and J by 8 bases, with 15 bases between. The entry originates in a study of cytomegalovirus exposure and HLA in healthy donors. The study's findings and limits: An analysis done earlier found most TCR beta V segments productive about 87% or about 30% of the time.

The PCR ran on 60 Vbeta and 13 Jbeta primers. Measured with immunoSEQ multiplex PCR; TCRdb has only the in-frame clones, and not every one. Counted here are 160,000 or so clones, about 85% occurring once; the ten biggest clones make up roughly 6.2%. Healthy bone marrow donors supplied every sample. The sequence was obtained from a male donor in good health and CMV-seropositive. The sample consisted of PBMCs. The chain joins TRBV27 to TRBJ1-1, with D possibly TRBD1 on 6 matching bases. Here the CDR3 reads CASSVTGIGEAFF. The DNA for the CDR3 is TGTGCCAGCAGTGTAACAGGGATAGGGGAAGCTTTCTTT.